The sequence of this TCR beta chain was determined in a study of T cells after yellow fever vaccination. Using its own MiXCR run on the 5' RACE reads, TCRdb lists one record per CDR3 protein. The sample holds hundreds of thousands of distinct CDR3 sequences, roughly a fifth seen once. This clonotype turned up a few times. The germline CDR1 and CDR2 sequences are LGHNA and YSLEER. This CDR3 region has 17 residues. Between the trimmed V and J ends, which lost 1 base and 0 bases, there was a span of 14 bases. This sequence originates from a man in his thirties or forties who received the YFV17D yellow fever vaccine. The chain uses TRBV4-3 and TRBJ2-3; TRBD2 is a possible D gene (6 bases). Here the sequenced sample was PBMCs, taken 15 days after the yellow fever booster vaccination. The CDR3 region has the DNA TGCGCCAGCAGCCAAGCGGTTAGCGGTCCTAGCACAGATACGCAGTATTTT. This sequence encodes CASSQAVSGPSTDTQYF.